A selection of T cell receptor beta chains follows, all from one sample in a study of blood T cell repertoires in COVID-19. TCRdb's copy holds only in-frame clones and misses some; the assay was immunoSEQ multiplex PCR. This table holds 85,000 to 130,000 clones, around 80% found once. The sequenced sample was peripheral blood. These receptors were collected from an elderly man with COVID-19, enrolled during active disease. Each CDR3 is given with its conserved first and last residue. The order of the fields is J gene, clone size, V gene, CDR3 protein. A clone size is listed for some rows: how often the clone was seen (once, few, many), or a class if it is expanded.

TRBJ2-1 | . | TRBV24-1 | CATSDFLGGMGLAGYNEQFF
TRBJ1-2 | once | TRBV6-6 | CASSPGTGSILYGYTF
TRBJ1-3 | . | TRBV15 | CATSRDEDLSGNTIYF
TRBJ2-2 | . | TRBV7-9 | CASSYVRRATGELFF
TRBJ2-7 | . | TRBV25-1 | CASSEYRAVSYEQYF
TRBJ2-2 | . | TRBV10-3 | CAISESFGTGHNTGELFF
TRBJ1-1 | . | TRBV29-1 | CSVVGTGGLITEAFF
TRBJ1-5 | . | TRBV3-1/TRBV3-2 | CASSQGQGGNQPQHF
TRBJ1-2 | . | TRBV28 | CASSLAPDSGYTF
TRBJ2-1 | . | TRBV19 | CASSIGGLAAPYNEQFF
TRBJ2-5 | . | TRBV4-1 | CASSRTGSQETQYF
TRBJ2-1 | . | TRBV4-2 | CASSQGLASYNEQFF
TRBJ2-7 | . | TRBV7-9 | CASSLPQTGNYEQYF
TRBJ2-2 | . | TRBV4-1 | CASSLATGPNTGELFF
TRBJ2-1 | . | TRBV4-1 | CASSQVGGRASQFF
TRBJ2-2 | . | TRBV2 | CASRTGQNTGELFF
TRBJ1-5 | . | TRBV27 | CASSSLNQPQHF
TRBJ1-1 | . | TRBV12-3/TRBV12-4 | CASSLRSHTEAFF
TRBJ2-5 | few | TRBV7-8 | CASSLGGRTSRETQYF
TRBJ2-2 | few | TRBV5-1 | CASSLDRGRGTGELFF
TRBJ2-3 | . | TRBV28 | CASKGALRDSSSTDTQYF
TRBJ1-2 | . | TRBV12-3/TRBV12-4 | CASSLRTDYGYTF
TRBJ2-5 | . | TRBV28 | CATQGIGETQYF
TRBJ1-4 | few | TRBV7-2 | CASSSTGANEKLFF
TRBJ2-2 | once | TRBV3-1/TRBV3-2 | CASSLDSLNTGELFF
TRBJ2-3 | . | TRBV2 | CASSFSGMADTQYF
TRBJ2-5 | . | TRBV3-1/TRBV3-2 | CASSQMPRDRGKTQYF
TRBJ2-2 | . | TRBV5-1 | CASSSTLAGMNTGELFF
TRBJ1-5 | . | TRBV7-2 | CASSLVGVIQPQHF
TRBJ1-2 | . | TRBV28 | CATLYQGAVSGYTF
TRBJ2-1 | . | TRBV7-3 | CASSFYGSRMGDEQFF
TRBJ2-7 | . | TRBV27 | CASSGLAGHEQYF
TRBJ1-1 | . | TRBV27 | CASSFGGYGTEAFF
TRBJ2-7 | . | TRBV30 | CAHSQGDEQYF
TRBJ2-7 | few | TRBV27 | CASTNPGTGVSYEQYF
TRBJ2-5 | . | TRBV24-1 | CATSNPGQLGETQYF
TRBJ1-2 | . | TRBV27 | CASSRDRGYGGYTF
TRBJ2-5 | once | TRBV29-1 | CSVPTSGSQETQYF
TRBJ1-5 | . | TRBV4-2 | CASSQAQGQDYQPQHF
TRBJ2-1 | . | TRBV9 | CASSERLAVYNEQFF
TRBJ2-7 | . | TRBV21-1 | CASSKRDREAEFSYEQYF
TRBJ2-5 | . | TRBV5-1 | CASSLEWLQGGTQYF
TRBJ2-3 | . | TRBV24-1 | CATSDWPSIDTQYF
TRBJ2-4 | . | TRBV10-3 | CAISRGPPKNIQYF
TRBJ2-1 | . | TRBV24-1 | CATSDLAGPSYNEQFF
TRBJ2-2 | . | TRBV6-5 | CASSYSGTATGELFF
TRBJ2-7 | . | TRBV2 | CASSDRAGEIYEQYF
TRBJ1-1 | . | TRBV7-3 | CASSSLGGNTEAFF
TRBJ1-4 | . | TRBV27 | CASSDQGRDKEKLFF
TRBJ2-5 | . | TRBV7-6 | CASTPRPWRAARGETQYF
TRBJ2-7 | . | TRBV5-4 | CASSLSRDSGYEQYF
TRBJ2-1 | . | TRBV7-7 | CASSLRTSGRRYNEQFF
TRBJ2-5 | . | TRBV5-1 | CASSLGGLETQYF
TRBJ1-1 | few | TRBV29-1 | CSVAAGSTEAFF
TRBJ2-1 | . | TRBV19 | CASSLWGGARSSYNEQFF